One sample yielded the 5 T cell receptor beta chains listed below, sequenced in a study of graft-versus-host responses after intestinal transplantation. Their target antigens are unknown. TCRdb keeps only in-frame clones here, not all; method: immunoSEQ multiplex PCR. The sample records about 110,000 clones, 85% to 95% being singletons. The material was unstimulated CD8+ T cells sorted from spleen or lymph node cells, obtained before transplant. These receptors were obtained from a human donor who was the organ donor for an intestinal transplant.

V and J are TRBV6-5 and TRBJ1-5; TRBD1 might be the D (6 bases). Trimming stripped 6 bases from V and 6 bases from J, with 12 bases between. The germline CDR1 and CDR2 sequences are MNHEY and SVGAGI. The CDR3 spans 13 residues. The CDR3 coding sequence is TGTGCCAGCAGCCTAAGGGGGATTCAGCCCCAGCATTTT. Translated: CASSLRGIQPQHF.

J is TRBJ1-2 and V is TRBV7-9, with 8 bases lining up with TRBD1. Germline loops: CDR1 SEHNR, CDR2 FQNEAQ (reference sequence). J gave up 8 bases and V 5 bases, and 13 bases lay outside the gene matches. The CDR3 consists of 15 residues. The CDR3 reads CASSPRQDRAVGYTF. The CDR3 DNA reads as TGTGCCAGCAGCCCACGTCAGGACAGGGCAGTCGGCTACACCTTC.

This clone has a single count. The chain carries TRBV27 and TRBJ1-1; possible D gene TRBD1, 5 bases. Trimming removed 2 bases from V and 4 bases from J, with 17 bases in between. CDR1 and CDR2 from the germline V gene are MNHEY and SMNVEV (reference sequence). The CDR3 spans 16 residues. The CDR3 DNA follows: TGTGCCAGCAGTTTAGCTAAGGGGCTGCGGAGCACTGAAGCTTTCTTT. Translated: CASSLAKGLRSTEAFF.

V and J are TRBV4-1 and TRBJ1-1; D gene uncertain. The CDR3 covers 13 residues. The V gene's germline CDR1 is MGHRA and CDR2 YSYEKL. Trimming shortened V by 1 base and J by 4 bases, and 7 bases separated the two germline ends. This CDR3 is CASSQARVTEAFF. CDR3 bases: TGCGCCAGCAGCCAAGCCCGGGTCACTGAAGCTTTCTTT.

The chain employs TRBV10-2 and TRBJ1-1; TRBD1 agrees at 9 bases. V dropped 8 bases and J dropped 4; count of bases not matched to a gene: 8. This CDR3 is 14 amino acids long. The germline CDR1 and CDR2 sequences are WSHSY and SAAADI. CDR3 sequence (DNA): TGCGCCAGCGGGGGACAGGGCGAGGGCACTGAAGCTTTCTTT. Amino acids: CASGGQGEGTEAFF.